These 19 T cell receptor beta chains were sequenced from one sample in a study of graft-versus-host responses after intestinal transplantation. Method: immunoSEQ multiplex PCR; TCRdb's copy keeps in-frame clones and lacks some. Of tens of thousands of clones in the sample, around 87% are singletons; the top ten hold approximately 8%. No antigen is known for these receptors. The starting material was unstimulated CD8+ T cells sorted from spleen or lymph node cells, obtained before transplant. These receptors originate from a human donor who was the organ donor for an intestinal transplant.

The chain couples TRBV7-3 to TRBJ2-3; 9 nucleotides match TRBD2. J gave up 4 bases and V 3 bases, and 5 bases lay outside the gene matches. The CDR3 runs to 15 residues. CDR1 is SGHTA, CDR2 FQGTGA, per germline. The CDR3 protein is CASSFSGGGADTQYF. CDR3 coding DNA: TGTGCCAGCAGCTTTAGCGGGGGAGGCGCAGATACGCAGTATTTT.

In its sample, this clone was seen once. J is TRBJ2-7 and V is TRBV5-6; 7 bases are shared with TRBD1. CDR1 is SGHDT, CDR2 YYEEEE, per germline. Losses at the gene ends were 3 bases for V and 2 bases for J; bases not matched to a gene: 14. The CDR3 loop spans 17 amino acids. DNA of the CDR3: TGTGCCAGCAGCTCTCAAACTAGACAGGGTTTGACCTACGAGCAGTACTTC. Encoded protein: CASSSQTRQGLTYEQYF.

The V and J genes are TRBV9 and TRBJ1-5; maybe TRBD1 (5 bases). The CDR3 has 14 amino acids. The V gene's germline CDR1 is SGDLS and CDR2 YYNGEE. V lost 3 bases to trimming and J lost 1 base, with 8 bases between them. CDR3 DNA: TGTGCCAGCAGCGCGGGGGACAGCAATCAGCCCCAGCATTTT. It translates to CASSAGDSNQPQHF.

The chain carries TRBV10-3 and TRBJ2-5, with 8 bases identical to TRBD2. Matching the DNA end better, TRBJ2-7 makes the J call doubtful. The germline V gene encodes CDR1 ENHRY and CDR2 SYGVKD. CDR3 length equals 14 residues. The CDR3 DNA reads TGTGCCATCAGTGAGAGGGGACTAGGCTACGAGCAGTACTTC. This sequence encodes CAISERGLGYEQYF.

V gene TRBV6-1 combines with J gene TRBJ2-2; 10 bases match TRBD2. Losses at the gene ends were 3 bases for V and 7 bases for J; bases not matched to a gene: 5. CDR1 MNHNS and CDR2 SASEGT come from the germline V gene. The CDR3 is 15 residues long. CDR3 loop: CASSEELAGHGELFF. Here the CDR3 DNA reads TGTGCCAGCAGTGAGGAACTAGCGGGGCACGGGGAGCTGTTTTTT.

The CDR3 sequence is CSVLSWDRDLWELFF. CDR3 DNA: TGCAGCGTTTTGTCTTGGGACAGGGATTTGTGGGAGCTGTTTTTT. The rearrangement uses TRBV29-1 and TRBJ2-2; 9 bases agree with TRBD1. The CDR3 is 15 amino acids. After removal of 5 bases from V and 9 bases from J, the junction contained 13 bases not matched to a gene. Germline V gene sequence: CDR1 SQVTM, CDR2 ANQGSEA.

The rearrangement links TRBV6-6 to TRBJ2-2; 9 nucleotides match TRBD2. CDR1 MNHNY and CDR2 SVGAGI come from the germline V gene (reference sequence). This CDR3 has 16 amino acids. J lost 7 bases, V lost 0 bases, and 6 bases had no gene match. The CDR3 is CASSYSAGGRHGELFF. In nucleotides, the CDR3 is TGTGCCAGCAGTTACTCTGCGGGGGGGCGACACGGGGAGCTGTTTTTT.

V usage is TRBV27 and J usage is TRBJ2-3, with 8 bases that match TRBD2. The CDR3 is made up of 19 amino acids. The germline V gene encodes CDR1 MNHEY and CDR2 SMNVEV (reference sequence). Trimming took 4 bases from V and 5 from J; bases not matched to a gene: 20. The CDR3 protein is CASSSVPTGAGDPGDTQYF. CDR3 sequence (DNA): TGTGCCAGCAGTTCCGTTCCCACTGGAGCGGGGGACCCTGGAGATACGCAGTATTTT.

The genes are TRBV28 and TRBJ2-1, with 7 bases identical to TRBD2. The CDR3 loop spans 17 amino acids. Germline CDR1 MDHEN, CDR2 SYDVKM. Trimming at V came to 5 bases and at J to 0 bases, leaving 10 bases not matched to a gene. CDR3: CASSPQGLGVSYNEQFF. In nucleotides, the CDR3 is TGTGCCAGCAGTCCACAAGGACTAGGGGTCTCCTACAATGAGCAGTTCTTC.

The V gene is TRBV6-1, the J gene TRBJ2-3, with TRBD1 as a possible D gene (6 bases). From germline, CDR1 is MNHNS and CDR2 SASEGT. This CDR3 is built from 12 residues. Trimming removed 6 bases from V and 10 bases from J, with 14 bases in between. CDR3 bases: TGTGCCAGCAGAGACTGGGGGCATGCGCAGTATTTT. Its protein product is CASRDWGHAQYF.

The CDR3, as DNA: TGTGCCAGCAGCTCCACCAATGCCGGGGAGCTGTTTTTT. It translates to CASSSTNAGELFF. The V gene is TRBV7-7, the J gene TRBJ2-2; the D is unclear. The CDR3 spans 13 residues. The V end lost 4 bases, the J end lost 6 bases, and 9 bases lay between the germline ends. Germline assignment: CDR1 SSHAT and CDR2 FNYEAQ (reference sequence).

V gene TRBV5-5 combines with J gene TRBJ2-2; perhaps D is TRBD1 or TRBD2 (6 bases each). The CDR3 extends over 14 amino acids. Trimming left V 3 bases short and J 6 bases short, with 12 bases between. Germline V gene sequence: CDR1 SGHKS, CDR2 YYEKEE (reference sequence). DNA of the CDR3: TGTGCCAGCAGCTGGGGGGCGCTGGCCGGGGAGCTGTTTTTT. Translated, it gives CASSWGALAGELFF.

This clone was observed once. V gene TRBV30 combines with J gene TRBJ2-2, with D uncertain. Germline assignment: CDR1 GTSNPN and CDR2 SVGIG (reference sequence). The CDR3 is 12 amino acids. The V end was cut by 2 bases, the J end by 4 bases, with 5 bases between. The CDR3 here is CAWSSGTGELFF. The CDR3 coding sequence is TGTGCCTGGAGTTCGGGCACCGGGGAGCTGTTTTTT. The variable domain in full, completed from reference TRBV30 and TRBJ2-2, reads SQTIHQWPATLVQPVGSPLSLECTVEGTSNPNLYWYRQAAGRGLQLLFYSVGIGQISSEVPQNLSASRPQDRQFILSSKKLLLSDSGFYLCAWSSGTGELFFGEGSRLTVL.

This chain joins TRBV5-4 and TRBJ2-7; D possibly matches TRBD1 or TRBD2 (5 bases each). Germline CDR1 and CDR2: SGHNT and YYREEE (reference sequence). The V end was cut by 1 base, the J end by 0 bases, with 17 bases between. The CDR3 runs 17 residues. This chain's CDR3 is CASSLLMRAGSSYEQYF. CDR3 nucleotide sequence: TGTGCCAGCAGCTTGTTAATGAGGGCAGGGAGCTCCTACGAGCAGTACTTC.

The CDR3: CASSFPGAYNEQFF. The CDR3 DNA follows: TGTGCCAGCAGCTTCCCTGGAGCTTACAATGAGCAGTTCTTC. The chain joins TRBV7-2 to TRBJ2-1; D is unclear. The CDR3 is 14 amino acids. Trimming shortened V by 3 bases and J by 4 bases, and 10 bases separated the two germline ends. Germline V lookup: CDR1 SGHTA, CDR2 FQGNSA.

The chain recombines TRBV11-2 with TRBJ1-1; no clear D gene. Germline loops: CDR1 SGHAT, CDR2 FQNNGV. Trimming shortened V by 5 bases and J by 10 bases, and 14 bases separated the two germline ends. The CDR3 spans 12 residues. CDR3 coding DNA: TGTGCCAGCAGCCCGGGCGGGGTATCAGCTTTCTTT. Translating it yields CASSPGGVSAFF.

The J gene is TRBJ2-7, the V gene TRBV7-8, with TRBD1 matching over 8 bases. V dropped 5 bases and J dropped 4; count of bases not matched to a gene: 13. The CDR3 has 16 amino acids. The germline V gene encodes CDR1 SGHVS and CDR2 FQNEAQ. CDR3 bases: TGTGCCAGCAGCCTCCACCGGGGCAGGGGGCTTTACGAGCAGTACTTC. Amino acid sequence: CASSLHRGRGLYEQYF. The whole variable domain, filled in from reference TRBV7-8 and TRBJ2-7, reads GAGVSQSPRYKVAKRGQDVALRCDPISGHVSLFWYQQALGQGPEFLTYFQNEAQLDKSGLPSDRFFAERPEGSVSTLKIQRTQQEDSAVYLCASSLHRGRGLYEQYFGPGTRLTVT.

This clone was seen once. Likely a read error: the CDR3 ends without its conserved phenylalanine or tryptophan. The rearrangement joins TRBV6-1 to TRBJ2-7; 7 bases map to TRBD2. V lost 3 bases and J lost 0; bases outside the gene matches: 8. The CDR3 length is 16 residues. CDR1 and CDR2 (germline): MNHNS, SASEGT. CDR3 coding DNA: TGTGCCAGCAGTGAGGACCCTCGGGGGGTCTCCTACGAGCAGTACTTA. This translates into CASSEDPRGVSYEQYL.

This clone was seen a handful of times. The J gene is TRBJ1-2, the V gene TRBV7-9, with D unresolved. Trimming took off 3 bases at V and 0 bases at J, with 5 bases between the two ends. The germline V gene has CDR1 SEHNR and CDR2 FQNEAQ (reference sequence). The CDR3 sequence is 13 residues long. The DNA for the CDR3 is TGTGCCAGCAGCTTCAGCACTAACTATGGCTACACCTTC. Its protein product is CASSFSTNYGYTF.